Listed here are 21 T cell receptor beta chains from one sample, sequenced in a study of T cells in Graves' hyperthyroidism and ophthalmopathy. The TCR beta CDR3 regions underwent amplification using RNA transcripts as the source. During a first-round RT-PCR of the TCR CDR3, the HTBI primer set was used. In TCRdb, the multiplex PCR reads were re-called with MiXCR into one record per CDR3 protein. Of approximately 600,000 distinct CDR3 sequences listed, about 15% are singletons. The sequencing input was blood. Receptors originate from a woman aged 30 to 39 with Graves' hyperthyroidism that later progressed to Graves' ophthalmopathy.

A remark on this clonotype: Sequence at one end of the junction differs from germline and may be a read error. This CDR3 reads CASSSKTQLGETQHF. The CDR3 DNA sequence: TGTGCCAGCTCATCCAAGACCCAGCTGGGAGAGACCCAGCACTTC. The rearrangement joins TRBV18 to TRBJ2-5, with a possible D match to TRBD2 (5 bases). The V gene's germline CDR1 is KGHSH and CDR2 LQKENI. The CDR3 contains 15 residues.

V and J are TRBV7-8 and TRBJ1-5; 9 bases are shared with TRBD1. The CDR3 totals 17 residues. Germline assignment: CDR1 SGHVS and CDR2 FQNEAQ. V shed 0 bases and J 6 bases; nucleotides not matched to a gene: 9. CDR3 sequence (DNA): TGTGCCAGCAGCTTAGCTTTACGGGACAGGGCGGGTCAGCCCCAGCATTTT. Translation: CASSLALRDRAGQPQHF.

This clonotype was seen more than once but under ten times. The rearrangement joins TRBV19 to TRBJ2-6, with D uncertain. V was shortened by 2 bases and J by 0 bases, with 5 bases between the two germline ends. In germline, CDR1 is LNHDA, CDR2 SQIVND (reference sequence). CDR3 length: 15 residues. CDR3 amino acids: CASSISFSGANVLTF. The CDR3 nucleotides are TGTGCCAGTAGTATATCCTTCTCTGGGGCCAACGTCCTGACTTTC.

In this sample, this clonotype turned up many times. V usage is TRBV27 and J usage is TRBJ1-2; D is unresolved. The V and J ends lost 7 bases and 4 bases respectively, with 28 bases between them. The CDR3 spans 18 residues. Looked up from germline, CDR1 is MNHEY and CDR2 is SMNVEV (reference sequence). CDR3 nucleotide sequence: TGTGCCAGCACTCCTCGTCATTTTCTCCCCGGATACTTCTATGGCTACACCTTC. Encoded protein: CASTPRHFLPGYFYGYTF.

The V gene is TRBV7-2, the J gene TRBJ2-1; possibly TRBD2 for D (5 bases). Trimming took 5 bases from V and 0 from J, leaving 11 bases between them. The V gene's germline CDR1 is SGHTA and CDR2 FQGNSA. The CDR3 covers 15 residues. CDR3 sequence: CASSPDFSSYNEQFF. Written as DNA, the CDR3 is TGTGCCAGCAGCCCGGACTTTAGCTCCTACAATGAGCAGTTCTTC.

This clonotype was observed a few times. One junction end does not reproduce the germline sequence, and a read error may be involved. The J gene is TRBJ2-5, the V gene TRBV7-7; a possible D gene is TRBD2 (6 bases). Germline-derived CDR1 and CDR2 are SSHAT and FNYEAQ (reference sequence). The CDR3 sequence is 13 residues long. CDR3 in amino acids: CASSLSRGETQYF. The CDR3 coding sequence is TGTGCTAGCAGCTTATCCCGGGGGGAGACCCAGTACTTC.

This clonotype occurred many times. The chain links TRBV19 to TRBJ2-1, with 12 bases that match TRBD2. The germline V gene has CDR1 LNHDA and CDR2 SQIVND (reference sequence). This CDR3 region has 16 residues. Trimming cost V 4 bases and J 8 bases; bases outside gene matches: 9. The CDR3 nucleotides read TGTGCCAGTAGTAACCTCGGGACTAGCGGGCGAGATGAGCAGTTCTTC. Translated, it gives CASSNLGTSGRDEQFF.

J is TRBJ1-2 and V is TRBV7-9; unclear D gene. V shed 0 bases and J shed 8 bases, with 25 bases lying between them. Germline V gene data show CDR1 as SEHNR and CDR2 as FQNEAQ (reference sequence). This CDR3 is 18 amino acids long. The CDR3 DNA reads TGTGCCAGCAGCTTAGCAGGGAAGCCTCACATTCCCGGGTACGGCTACACCTTC. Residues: CASSLAGKPHIPGYGYTF. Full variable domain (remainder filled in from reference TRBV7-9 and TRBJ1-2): DTGVSQNPRHKITKRGQNVTFRCDPISEHNRLYWYRQTLGQGPEFLTYFQNEAQLEKSRLLSDRFSAERPKGSFSTLEIQRTEQGDSAMYLCASSLAGKPHIPGYGYTFGSGTRLTVV.

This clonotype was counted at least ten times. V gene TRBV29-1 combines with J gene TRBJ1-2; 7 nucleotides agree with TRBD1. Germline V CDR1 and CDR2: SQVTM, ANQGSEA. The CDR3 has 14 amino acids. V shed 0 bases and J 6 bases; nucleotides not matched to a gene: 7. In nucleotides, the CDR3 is TGCAGCGTTGAAGATAGGGTCGACAGGGATGGCTACACCTTC. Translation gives CSVEDRVDRDGYTF.

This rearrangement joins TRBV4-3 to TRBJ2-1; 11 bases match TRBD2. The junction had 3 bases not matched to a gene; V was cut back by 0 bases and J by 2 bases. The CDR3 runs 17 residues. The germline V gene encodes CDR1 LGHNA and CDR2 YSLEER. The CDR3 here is CASSQDQTSGAYNEQFF. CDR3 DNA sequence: TGCGCCAGCAGCCAAGATCAGACTAGCGGGGCCTACAATGAGCAGTTCTTC.

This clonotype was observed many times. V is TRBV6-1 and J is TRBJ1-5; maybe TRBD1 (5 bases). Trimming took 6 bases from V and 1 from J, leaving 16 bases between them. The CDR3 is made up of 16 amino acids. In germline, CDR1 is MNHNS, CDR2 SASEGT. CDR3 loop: CASRGGAPGSNQPQHF. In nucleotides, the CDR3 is TGTGCCAGCAGAGGAGGGGCGCCGGGGAGCAATCAGCCCCAGCATTTT.

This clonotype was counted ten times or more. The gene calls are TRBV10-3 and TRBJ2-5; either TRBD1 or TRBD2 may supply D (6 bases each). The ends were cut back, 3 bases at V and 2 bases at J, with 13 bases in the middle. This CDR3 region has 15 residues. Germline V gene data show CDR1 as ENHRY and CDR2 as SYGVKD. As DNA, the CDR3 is TGTGCCATCAGTGACCATGGGGGGCAGCAAGAGACCCAGTACTTC. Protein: CAISDHGGQQETQYF.

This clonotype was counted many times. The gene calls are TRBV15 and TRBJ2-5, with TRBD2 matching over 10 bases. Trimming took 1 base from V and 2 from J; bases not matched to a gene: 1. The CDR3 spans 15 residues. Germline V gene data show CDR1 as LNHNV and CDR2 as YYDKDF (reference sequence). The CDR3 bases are TGTGCCACCAGCAGAGGGACTAGCGGTCAAGAGACCCAGTACTTC. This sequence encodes CATSRGTSGQETQYF.

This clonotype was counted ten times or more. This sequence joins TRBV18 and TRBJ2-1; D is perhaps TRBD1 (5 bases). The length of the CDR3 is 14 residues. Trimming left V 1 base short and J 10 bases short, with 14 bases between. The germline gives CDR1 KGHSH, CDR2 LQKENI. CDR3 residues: CASSPQDHQGEQFF. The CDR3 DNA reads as TGTGCCAGCTCACCACAGGACCACCAGGGCGAGCAGTTCTTC.

The CDR3 bases are TGTGCCAGCAGCGTAGGCGCGGCCTACAATGAGCAGTTCTTC. Its protein is CASSVGAAYNEQFF. The chain is built from TRBV9 and TRBJ2-1; no clear D. Trimming took off 0 bases at V and 2 bases at J, with 6 bases between the two ends. The CDR3 spans 14 residues. Germline V gene sequence: CDR1 SGDLS, CDR2 YYNGEE.

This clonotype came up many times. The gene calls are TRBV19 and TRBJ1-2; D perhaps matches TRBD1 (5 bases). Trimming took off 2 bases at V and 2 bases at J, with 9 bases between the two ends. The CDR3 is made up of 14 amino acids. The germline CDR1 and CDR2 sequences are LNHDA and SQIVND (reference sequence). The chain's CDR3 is CASSISGDNYGYTF. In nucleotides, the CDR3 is TGTGCCAGTAGTATATCTGGGGACAACTATGGCTACACCTTC. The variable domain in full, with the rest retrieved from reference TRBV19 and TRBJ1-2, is DGGITQSPKYLFRKEGQNVTLSCEQNLNHDAMYWYRQDPGQGLRLIYYSQIVNDFQKGDIAEGYSVSREKKESFPLTVTSAQKNPTAFYLCASSISGDNYGYTFGSGTRLTVV.

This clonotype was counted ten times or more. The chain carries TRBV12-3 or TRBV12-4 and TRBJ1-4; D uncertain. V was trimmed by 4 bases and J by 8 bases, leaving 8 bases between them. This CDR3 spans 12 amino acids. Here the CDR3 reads CASSSRREKLFF. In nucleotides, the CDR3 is TGTGCCAGCAGTTCCAGGCGGGAAAAACTGTTTTTT.

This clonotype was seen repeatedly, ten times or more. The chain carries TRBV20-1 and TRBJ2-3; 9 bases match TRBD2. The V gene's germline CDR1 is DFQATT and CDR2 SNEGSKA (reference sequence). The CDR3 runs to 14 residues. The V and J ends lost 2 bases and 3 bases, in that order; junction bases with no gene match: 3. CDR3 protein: CSARWREGTDTQYF. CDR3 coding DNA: TGCAGTGCTAGATGGCGGGAGGGAACAGATACGCAGTATTTT.

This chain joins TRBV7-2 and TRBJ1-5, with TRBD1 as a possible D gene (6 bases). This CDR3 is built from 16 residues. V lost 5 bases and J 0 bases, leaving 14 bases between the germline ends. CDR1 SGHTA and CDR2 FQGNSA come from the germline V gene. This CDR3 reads CASSQATGYSNQPQHF. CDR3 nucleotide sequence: TGTGCCAGCAGCCAGGCAACAGGGTATAGCAATCAGCCCCAGCATTTT.

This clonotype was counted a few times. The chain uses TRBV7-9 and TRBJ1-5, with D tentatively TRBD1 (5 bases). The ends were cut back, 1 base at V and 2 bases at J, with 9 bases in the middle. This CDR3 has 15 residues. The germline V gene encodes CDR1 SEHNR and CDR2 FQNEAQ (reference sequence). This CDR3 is CASSLGDSGNQPQHF. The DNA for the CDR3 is TGTGCCAGCAGCTTAGGGGACTCCGGCAATCAGCCCCAGCATTTT.

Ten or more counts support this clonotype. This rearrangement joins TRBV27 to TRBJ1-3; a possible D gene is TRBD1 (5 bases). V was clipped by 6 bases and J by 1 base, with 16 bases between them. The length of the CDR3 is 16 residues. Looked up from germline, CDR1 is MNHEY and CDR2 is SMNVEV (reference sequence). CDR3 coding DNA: TGTGCCAGCAGAGGACCCCTAGGGGATTCTGGAAACACCATATATTTT. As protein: CASRGPLGDSGNTIYF.